This T cell receptor (beta chain) was observed in a study of blood T cells in healthy people across ages (dated by TCRdb to between 2015 and 2017). With respect to the entire study: Template switching captured roughly one uniquely barcoded TCR beta cDNA molecule per two T cells in model experiments. Using deep sequencing normalized with unique cDNA molecular identifiers, the study measured how TCR beta repertoire diversity changes with age. Four age groups were formed from the donors: young (average about 16 years), middle-aged (approximately 40), aged (around 62) and long-lived (around 82). To avoid experimental bias, donors of different ages were distributed randomly across sequencing lanes. The study analyzed two additional independent replicas of 1 million unique cDNA reads from the same blood draw for two donors, one aged 18 to 29 and one aged 80 or older. Findings and caveats that apply to the study as a whole: Compared with the aged group, the long-lived group had more naive CD4+ T cells, fewer expanded clones and increased TCR diversity, suggesting age selection. A strong correlation was found between observed TCR beta diversity and the percentage of naive T cells measured by flow cytometry. As age increased, observed TCR beta diversity per million T cells dropped in a roughly linear way, and a significant reduction was already evident by age about 40. Estimates of total diversity from one million sequenced T cells were regarded as lower bounds and underestimates. Donor CMV infection status was unknown, potentially confounding age-related changes in expanded clonotypes. Since profiling was done on bulk unsorted PBMCs, naive and antigen-experienced compartments could not be conclusively compared.

The CDR3 runs 15 amino acids, cysteine and phenylalanine included. Solely the CDR3 DNA is kept, with 45 bases framed from the first base. Reading the germline V gene gives CDR1 SGHTA and CDR2 FQGNSA. The junction shows trimming of 2 bases on V and 2 bases on J, plus 13 bases between the germline ends. The 39 donors, aged about 6 to 95 years, were systemically healthy Caucasian individuals from Russia. Each donor gave about 9.7 milliliters of peripheral blood, drawn into EDTA-treated Vacutainer tubes. PBMCs were isolated by Ficoll-Paque density-gradient centrifugation, with at least 6 million obtained per sample. Trizol reagent was used to extract total RNA from PBMCs, with at least 5.5 micrograms per sample. For every donor, an aliquot of PBMCs went through flow cytometry to measure the percentages of naive CD45RAhigh/CD27high T cells. This clonotype was detected many times. The specificity of this receptor is unknown. The input lacks base qualities; no much larger clone sits a single base away.

Receptor libraries were prepared by 5' RACE. Sequencing was performed on an Illumina HiSeq 2500. A second about 7 to 12 cycle PCR used a sample-barcoded 5' primer and a J-beta primer mix. A unique molecular identifier was introduced onto each TCR beta cDNA molecule by a template-switch 5' adaptor carrying 12 random nucleotides. Each sample yielded at least 2.5 million CDR3-containing paired-end reads. The Mint cDNA synthesis kit, primed by a TRBC-specific oligonucleotide, was used to synthesize first-strand cDNA from all RNA. All cDNA was treated with uracil-DNA glycosylase and then went through a first 18-cycle PCR with the universal primers M1SS and BC2_uni_R. Per the authors' processing: Each sample was normalized by randomly selecting 1 million high-quality reads, each carrying a distinct molecular identifier. Instead of being binned into consensus sequences, reads that shared molecular identifiers were thrown out. MiTCR, run with a Q25 quality threshold and the strictest error-elimination algorithm, handled CDR3 identification, clonotype clustering and error correction. A nonparametric unseen species model using Euler transformation provided a lower-bound estimate of total TCR beta diversity. TCRdb ran its own pipeline on the public reads, namely fastp trimming at Q25 and MiXCR clone calling, and kept in-frame beta chains. All rows with the same CDR3 protein become a single entry with the most common DNA and genes. TCRdb assigned the V and J calls; the authors' analysis was not used. This sample is represented by about a million distinct CDR3 sequences; about 51% of them were singletons. The ten most abundant clones make up about 22% of the sample.

Here the chain combines TRBV7-2 and TRBJ2-7, with the D assignment possibly TRBD1 or TRBD2, given 5 matching bases for each. This clonotype was sampled from a woman aged 60 to 75 in good health. Specimen: blood. This receptor has the CDR3 CASSLIGPGPYEQYF. The nucleotides read TGTGCCAGCAGCTTAATAGGACCGGGGCCCTACGAGCAGTACTTC.